The next 9 T cell receptor beta chains were all read from a single sample in a study of blood T cell repertoires in COVID-19. Here immunoSEQ multiplex PCR was the method, and the copy in TCRdb shows in-frame clones only, minus some. The sample includes hundreds of thousands of clones, 91% of them seen just once. The sequenced sample was peripheral blood. The receptors come from a woman aged 18-29 years who had recovered from COVID-19.

The chain joins TRBV10-3 to TRBJ1-2, with a possible D match to TRBD1 (6 bases). In germline, CDR1 is ENHRY, CDR2 SYGVKD. The CDR3 is 12 residues long. Trimming removed 6 bases at V and 8 bases at J, with 13 bases between. The CDR3 coding sequence is TGTGCCATCAGCCGGGACATCTACGGCTACACCTTC. It yields the protein CAISRDIYGYTF.

This sequence joins TRBV5-4 and TRBJ1-3; a weak D match, TRBD1 (6 bases). CDR1 is SGHNT, CDR2 YYREEE, per germline (reference sequence). This CDR3 is 16 amino acids long. Trimming removed 4 bases from V and 0 bases from J, with 14 bases in between. Here the CDR3 reads CASSPQRGSSGNTIYF. The DNA of the CDR3 is TGTGCCAGCAGCCCTCAGAGGGGGAGCTCTGGAAACACCATATATTTT.

This chain uses TRBV6-5 with TRBJ1-5, with D unresolved. The CDR3 is 12 amino acids. V gave up 10 bases and J gave up 4 bases, with 11 bases separating them. Germline values: CDR1 MNHEY, CDR2 SVGAGI. The CDR3 reads CATRSGNQPQHF. In DNA form, the CDR3 reads TGTGCCACCCGCTCCGGGAATCAGCCCCAGCATTTT.

V is TRBV9 and J is TRBJ1-2; 7 bases fit TRBD1. Germline V lookup: CDR1 SGDLS, CDR2 YYNGEE. Trimming at V came to 0 bases and at J to 4 bases, leaving 6 bases not matched to a gene. This CDR3 comprises 15 residues. CDR3 coding DNA: TGTGCCAGCAGCGTAGGACAGGGAAGTGGCTATGGCTACACCTTC. Encoded protein: CASSVGQGSGYGYTF.

This clone was observed a single time. The chain joins TRBV7-8 to TRBJ1-1, with 7 bases aligning to TRBD1. The J segment lost 4 bases and the V segment lost 4 bases, leaving 12 bases of the junction unmatched. The CDR3 runs 16 residues. Germline V lookup: CDR1 SGHVS, CDR2 FQNEAQ. CDR3: CASSSRQGRLGTEAFF. The DNA of the CDR3 is TGTGCCAGCAGCTCCAGACAGGGAAGGTTGGGCACTGAAGCTTTCTTT. The entire variable domain, with the rest obtained from reference TRBV7-8 and TRBJ1-1, is as follows: GAGVSQSPRYKVAKRGQDVALRCDPISGHVSLFWYQQALGQGPEFLTYFQNEAQLDKSGLPSDRFFAERPEGSVSTLKIQRTQQEDSAVYLCASSSRQGRLGTEAFFGQGTRLTVV.

This chain links TRBV12-3 or TRBV12-4 with TRBJ2-7; D gene unclear. The CDR3 consists of 13 residues. V was shortened by 0 bases and J by 3 bases, with 6 bases between the two germline ends. CDR3 amino acids: CASSLAANYEQYV. DNA for the CDR3: TGTGCCAGCAGTTTAGCCGCGAACTACGAGCAGTACGTC.

This rearrangement joins TRBV7-9 to TRBJ2-3; a weak D match, TRBD1 (5 bases). Trimming stripped 0 bases from V and 2 bases from J, with 21 bases between. The CDR3 covers 19 residues. Germline V lookup: CDR1 SEHNR, CDR2 FQNEAQ (reference sequence). DNA for the CDR3: TGTGCCAGCAGCTTAGCGCGTTGGGGCCTCAAAGGTAACACAGATACGCAGTATTTT. It specifies CASSLARWGLKGNTDTQYF.

The J gene is TRBJ1-2, the V gene TRBV12-3 or TRBV12-4; the D is unclear. V was shortened by 4 bases and J by 3 bases, with 9 bases between the two germline ends. This CDR3 has 13 amino acids. The CDR3 protein is CASSSLEDYGYTF. The CDR3 DNA follows: TGTGCCAGCAGTTCCTTGGAGGACTATGGCTACACCTTC.

CDR3 region: CASSYTGAPSGNTIYF. The CDR3 DNA reads as TGCGCCAGCAGCTATACAGGGGCCCCCTCTGGAAACACCATATATTTT. The rearrangement joins TRBV5-1 to TRBJ1-3; 7 nucleotides agree with TRBD1. CDR3 length: 16 residues. Trimming at V came to 3 bases and at J to 0 bases, leaving 6 bases not matched to a gene. Looked up from germline, CDR1 is SGHRS and CDR2 is YFSETQ.